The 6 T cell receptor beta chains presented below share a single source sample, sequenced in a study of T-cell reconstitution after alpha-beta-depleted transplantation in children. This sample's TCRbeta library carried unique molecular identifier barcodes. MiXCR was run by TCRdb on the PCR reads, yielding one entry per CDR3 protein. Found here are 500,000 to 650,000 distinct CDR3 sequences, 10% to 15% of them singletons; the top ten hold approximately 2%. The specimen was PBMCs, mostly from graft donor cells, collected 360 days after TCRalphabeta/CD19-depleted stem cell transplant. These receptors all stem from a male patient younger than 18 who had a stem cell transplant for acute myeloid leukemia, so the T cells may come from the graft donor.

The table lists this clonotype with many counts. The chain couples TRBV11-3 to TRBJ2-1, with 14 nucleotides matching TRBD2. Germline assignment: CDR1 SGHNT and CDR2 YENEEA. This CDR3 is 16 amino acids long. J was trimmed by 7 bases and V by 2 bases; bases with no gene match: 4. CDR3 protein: CASSLRLAGGSNEQFF. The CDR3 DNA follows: TGTGCCAGCAGCTTACGACTAGCGGGAGGGTCTAATGAGCAGTTCTTC.

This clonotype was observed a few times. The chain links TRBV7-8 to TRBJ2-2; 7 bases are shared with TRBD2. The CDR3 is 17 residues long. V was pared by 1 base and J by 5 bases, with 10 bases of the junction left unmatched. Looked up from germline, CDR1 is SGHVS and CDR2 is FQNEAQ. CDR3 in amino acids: CASSLGERRENTGELFF. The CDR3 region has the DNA TGTGCCAGCAGCTTAGGGGAAAGGCGGGAGAATACCGGGGAGCTGTTTTTT.

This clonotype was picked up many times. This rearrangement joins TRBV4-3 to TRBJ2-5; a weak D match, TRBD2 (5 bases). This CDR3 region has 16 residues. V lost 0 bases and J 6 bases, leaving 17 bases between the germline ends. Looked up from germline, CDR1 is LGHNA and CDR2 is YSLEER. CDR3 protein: CASSQDGRGRLKTQYF. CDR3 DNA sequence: TGCGCCAGCAGCCAAGATGGCCGGGGAAGGCTGAAGACCCAGTACTTC.

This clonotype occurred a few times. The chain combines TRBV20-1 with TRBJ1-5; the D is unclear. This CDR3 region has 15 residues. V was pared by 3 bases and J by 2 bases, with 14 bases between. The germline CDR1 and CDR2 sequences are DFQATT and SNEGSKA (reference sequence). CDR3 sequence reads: CSASWSSMGNQPQHF. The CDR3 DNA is TGCAGTGCTAGTTGGTCGAGCATGGGCAATCAGCCCCAGCATTTT.

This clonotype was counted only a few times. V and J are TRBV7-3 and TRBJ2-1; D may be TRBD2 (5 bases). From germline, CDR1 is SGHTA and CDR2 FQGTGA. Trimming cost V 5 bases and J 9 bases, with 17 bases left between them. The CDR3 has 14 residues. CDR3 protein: CASSPFRRGTEQFF. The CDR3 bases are TGTGCCAGCAGCCCCTTCCGACGGGGTACTGAGCAGTTCTTC. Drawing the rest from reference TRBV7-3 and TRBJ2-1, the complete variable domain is GAGVSQTPSNKVTEKGKYVELRCDPISGHTALYWYRQSLGQGPEFLIYFQGTGAADDSGLPNDRFFAVRPEGSVSTLKIQRTERGDSAVYLCASSPFRRGTEQFFGPGTRLTVL.

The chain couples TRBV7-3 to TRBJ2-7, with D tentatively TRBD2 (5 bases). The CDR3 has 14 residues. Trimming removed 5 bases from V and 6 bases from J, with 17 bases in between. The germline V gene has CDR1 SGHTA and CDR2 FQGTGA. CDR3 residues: CASSPSPRPAEQYF. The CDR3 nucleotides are TGTGCCAGCAGCCCTAGCCCTCGCCCCGCCGAGCAGTACTTC.